The table lists the clone carrying this T cell receptor (beta chain) with a count of one. Its antigen remains unknown. This sample was included in a study of a mutant IDH1 vaccine in newly diagnosed glioma. Background on the study: Earlier therapy was either radiotherapy, temozolomide, or both, and most got both.

Sequencing was performed with immunoSEQ multiplex PCR; in TCRdb, only in-frame clones are kept and a portion is missing. The data contain approximately 35,000 clones, 88% of them singletons. This CDR3 spans 13 amino acids. With 2 bases removed from V and 3 bases from J, the gap between germline ends came to 8 bases. The germline V gene encodes CDR1 GTSNPN and CDR2 SVGIG (reference sequence). The time point is: week 23, last vaccination. The content of each vaccine dose was 300 ug of mutant IDH1 20-mer peptide, and topical imiquimod accompanied it. This clonotype originated in a man aged 35 to 55 with glioma. The sequences come from PBMCs, collected from a glioma patient whose treatment included an IDH1 peptide vaccine. This chain connects TRBV30 to TRBJ1-5; a possible D gene is TRBD1 (5 bases). The CDR3 DNA is TGTGCCTGGAGTCCGGGACCCAATCAGCCCCAGCATTTT. Its translation: CAWSPGPNQPQHF.